This TCR beta chain was retrieved from a study of T-cell reconstitution after alpha-beta-depleted transplantation in children. A library of TCRbeta sequences, prepared with unique molecular identifiers, was generated. A single record per CDR3 protein comes from TCRdb applying MiXCR to the PCR reads. Of about 400,000 distinct CDR3 sequences listed, about an eighth are singletons. This clonotype was detected only a few times. Material: PBMCs, obtained from the stem cell graft. This receptor was obtained from a human donor who donated a stem cell graft to a child with Fanconi anemia.

The CDR3 nucleotides read TGTGCCAGCATCCCCGGGGAGCTGTTTTTT. This translates into CASIPGELFF. The rearrangement links TRBV6-5 to TRBJ2-2; D uncertain. Germline CDR1 is MNHEY and CDR2 is SVGAGI. V was trimmed by 7 bases and J by 6 bases, leaving 3 bases between them. CDR3 size: 10 residues.